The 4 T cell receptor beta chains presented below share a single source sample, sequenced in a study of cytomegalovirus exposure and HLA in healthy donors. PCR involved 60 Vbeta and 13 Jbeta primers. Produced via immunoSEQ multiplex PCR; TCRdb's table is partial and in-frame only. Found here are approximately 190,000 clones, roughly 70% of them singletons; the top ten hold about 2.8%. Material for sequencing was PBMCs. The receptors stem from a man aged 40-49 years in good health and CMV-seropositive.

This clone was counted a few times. The CDR3, as DNA: TGTGCCAGCAGCCAAGATTGGAGGTCTGGGGCCAACGTCCTGACTTTC. This sequence encodes CASSQDWRSGANVLTF. The chain is built from TRBV4-2 and TRBJ2-6; a possible D gene is TRBD2 (5 bases). V was cut by 0 bases and J by 1 base, with 7 bases left in between. Germline V gene sequence: CDR1 LGHNA, CDR2 YNFKEQ. This CDR3 spans 16 amino acids.

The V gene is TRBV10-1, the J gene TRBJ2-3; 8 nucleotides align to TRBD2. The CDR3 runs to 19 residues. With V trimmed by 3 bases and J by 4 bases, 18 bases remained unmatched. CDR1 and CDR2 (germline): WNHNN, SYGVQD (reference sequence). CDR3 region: CASSDTPIGRGAVADTQYF. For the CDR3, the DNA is TGCGCCAGCAGTGATACCCCGATTGGGCGGGGGGCCGTTGCAGATACGCAGTATTTT.

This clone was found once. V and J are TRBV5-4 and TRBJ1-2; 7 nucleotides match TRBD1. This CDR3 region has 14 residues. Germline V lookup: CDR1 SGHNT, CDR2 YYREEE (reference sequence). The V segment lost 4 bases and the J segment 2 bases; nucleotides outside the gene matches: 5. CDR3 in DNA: TGTGCCAGCAGCGACCCACAGGGGAACTATGGCTACACCTTC. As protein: CASSDPQGNYGYTF. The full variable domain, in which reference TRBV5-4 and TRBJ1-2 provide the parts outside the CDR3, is ETGVTQSPTHLIKTRGQQVTLRCSSQSGHNTVSWYQQALGQGPQFIFQYYREEENGRGNFPPRFSGLQFPNYSSELNVNALELDDSALYLCASSDPQGNYGYTFGSGTRLTVV.

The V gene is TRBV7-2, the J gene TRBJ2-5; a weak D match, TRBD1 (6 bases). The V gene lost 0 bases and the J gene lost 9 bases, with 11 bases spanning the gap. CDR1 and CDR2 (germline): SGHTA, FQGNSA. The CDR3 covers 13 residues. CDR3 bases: TGTGCCAGCAGCTTAGCGCCGCCAGGGGCCCAGTACTTC. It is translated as CASSLAPPGAQYF.